This is a list of T cell receptor beta chains from one sample in a study of T cell clonotyping in hematopoietic cell transplantation. Libraries were prepared by immunoSEQ multiplex PCR; TCRdb keeps only in-frame clonotypes and omits some of them. The sample includes 5,000 to 7,000 clones, about 85% seen only once; the top ten take roughly 3.7%. The sequencing used peripheral blood mononuclear cells, collected before stem cell transplant. The receptors come from a man between 60 and 70 years old with acute myeloid leukemia. Some clones in this sample may be carry-over from other donors' samples. Both conserved end residues are part of each CDR3. D genes are given only for firm matches. Some rows mark clone size as missing; the rest say once, few, many or name a class of expanded clone.

cdr3_length	j_call	v_call	d_call	clone_size	cdr3_aa	cdr3_nt
11	TRBJ1-2	TRBV7-9	NA	few	CASSFNYGYTF	TGTGCCAGCAGCTTTAACTATGGCTACACCTTC
11	TRBJ1-2	TRBV6-1	NA	NA	CAGSGWDGYTF	TGTGCCGGTTCTGGGTGGGATGGCTACACCTTC
15	TRBJ2-7	TRBV16	TRBD1	NA	CASSPDRGSSYEQYF	TGTGCCAGCAGTCCCGACAGGGGGTCCTCCTACGAGCAGTACTTC
14	TRBJ2-5	TRBV7-2	NA	NA	CASSLAYSQETQYF	TGTGCCAGCAGCTTAGCGTACAGCCAAGAGACCCAGTACTTC
12	TRBJ2-2	TRBV2	NA	NA	CASSGDGGELFF	TGTGCCAGCAGTGGGGACGGCGGGGAGCTGTTTTTT
14	TRBJ2-4	TRBV2	TRBD2	NA	CASSEGLAGGPWHF	TGTGCCAGCAGTGAAGGGCTAGCGGGAGGGCCCTGGCACTTC
15	TRBJ2-2	TRBV29-1	TRBD2	few	CSVLPTSEGTGELFF	TGCAGCGTTCTCCCGACTAGCGAAGGCACCGGGGAGCTGTTTTTT
15	TRBJ1-5	TRBV6-5	NA	once	CASSPRRGGNQPQHF	TGTGCCAGCAGTCCTCGCCGGGGAGGCAATCAGCCCCAGCATTTT
14	TRBJ2-3	TRBV30	TRBD2	NA	CAWTRRGGTDTQYF	TGTGCCTGGACGCGAAGGGGAGGGACAGATACGCAGTATTTT
15	TRBJ2-3	TRBV5-1	NA	NA	CASSPSPSGTDTQYF	TGCGCCAGCAGCCCCTCCCCTAGCGGCACAGATACGCAGTATTTT
19	TRBJ2-7	TRBV10-1	TRBD2	NA	CASSHTLTSAGSVRYEQYF	TGCGCCAGCAGTCACACCCTTACTAGCGCCGGGAGTGTAAGGTACGAGCAGTACTTC
16	TRBJ2-1	TRBV9	TRBD1	NA	CASSVTLSTGYNEQFF	TGTGCCAGCAGCGTAACCCTATCGACAGGGTACAATGAGCAGTTCTTC
18	TRBJ1-6	TRBV2	TRBD1	NA	CASSYGTGARSYGSPLHF	TGTGCCAGCAGTTATGGGACAGGGGCCCGAAGTTACGGTTCACCCCTCCACTTT
16	TRBJ2-7	TRBV11-2	TRBD2	few	CASSLDFGLAGYEQYF	TGTGCCAGCAGCTTAGATTTCGGGCTAGCGGGGTACGAGCAGTACTTC
16	TRBJ1-5	TRBV7-2	TRBD1	NA	CASSSRTGASNQPQHF	TGTGCCAGCAGCTCCCGGACAGGGGCCAGTAATCAGCCCCAGCATTTT
10	TRBJ1-1	TRBV29-1	NA	NA	CSVEGQGAFF	TGCAGCGTTGAGGGGCAGGGGGCTTTCTTT
13	TRBJ2-3	TRBV19	NA	once	CASSLSAVDTQYF	TGTGCCAGTAGCCTGTCCGCGGTCGATACGCAGTATTTT
12	TRBJ1-2	TRBV11-2	NA	NA	CASSSVDYGYTF	TGTGCCAGCAGCTCGGTTGACTATGGCTACACCTTC
13	TRBJ2-7	TRBV2	NA	NA	CASSWDGTYEQYF	TGTGCCAGCAGCTGGGACGGAACCTACGAGCAGTACTTC
13	TRBJ1-2	TRBV28	NA	NA	CASRTDGLTGYTF	TGTGCCAGCAGAACGGACGGATTAACGGGCTACACCTTC
14	TRBJ2-4	TRBV27	NA	NA	CASSLGTLRSIQYF	TGTGCCAGCAGTTTAGGGACCCTTCGGTCCATTCAGTACTTC
13	TRBJ1-2	TRBV5-1	NA	NA	CASSLGENYGYTF	TGCGCCAGCAGCTTGGGAGAGAACTATGGCTACACCTTC
16	TRBJ2-6	TRBV29-1	TRBD1	NA	CSVVGTGLNGANVLTF	TGCAGCGTTGTTGGGACAGGGCTAAACGGGGCCAACGTCCTGACTTTC
15	TRBJ2-1	TRBV28	TRBD2	once	CASSGGLALYNEQFF	TGTGCCAGCAGTGGGGGACTAGCGCTGTACAATGAGCAGTTCTTC
13	TRBJ2-7	TRBV5-4	NA	NA	CASSLVGSYEQYF	TGTGCCAGCAGCTTGGTGGGGAGCTACGAGCAGTACTTC
14	TRBJ2-7	TRBV7-2	TRBD2	NA	CASSLVGGVDEQYF	TGTGCCAGCAGCTTAGTGGGGGGGGTCGACGAGCAGTACTTC
14	TRBJ2-3	TRBV12-5	NA	few	CASALDTPTDTQYF	TGTGCTAGTGCTCTGGACACTCCCACAGATACGCAGTATTTT
13	TRBJ2-5	TRBV14	NA	NA	CASRSDGQETQYF	TGTGCCAGCAGATCGGACGGACAAGAGACCCAGTACTTC
16	TRBJ2-3	TRBV9	TRBD1	NA	CASSAGQGIGTDTQYF	TGTGCCAGCAGCGCCGGACAGGGGATAGGGACAGATACGCAGTATTTT
14	TRBJ1-1	TRBV11-3	NA	NA	CASSPQGLNTEAFF	TGTGCCAGCAGCCCACAGGGTCTGAACACTGAAGCTTTCTTT
13	TRBJ2-7	TRBV27	NA	NA	CASSPSRFYEQYF	TGTGCCAGCAGTCCATCAAGATTCTACGAGCAGTACTTC
15	TRBJ2-3	TRBV7-3	TRBD1	NA	CASSPQGQGVDTQYF	TGTGCCAGCAGCCCACAGGGACAGGGGGTAGATACGCAGTATTTT
15	TRBJ1-3	TRBV5-1	NA	NA	CASSFRGEHGNTIYF	TGCGCCAGCAGCTTTAGAGGGGAACATGGAAACACCATATATTTT
15	TRBJ1-1	TRBV6-1	NA	NA	CASSFQGVRNTEAFF	TGTGCCAGCAGTTTCCAAGGGGTCAGAAACACTGAAGCTTTCTTT
14	TRBJ1-2	TRBV7-9	NA	NA	CASSLGQYDYGYTF	TGTGCCAGCAGCTTAGGCCAATACGACTATGGCTACACCTTC
14	TRBJ1-1	TRBV10-3	NA	NA	CAISDHQGYTEAFF	TGTGCCATCAGTGACCACCAGGGTTACACTGAAGCTTTCTTT
13	TRBJ2-7	TRBV7-9	NA	NA	CASRREGEYEQYF	TGTGCCAGCAGGCGTGAGGGGGAATACGAGCAGTACTTC
13	TRBJ2-7	TRBV19	NA	NA	CASSIADTYEQYF	TGTGCCAGTAGTATAGCAGACACCTACGAGCAGTACTTC
16	TRBJ2-3	TRBV27	TRBD2	NA	CASSRTSGALTDTQYF	TGTGCCAGCAGCCGAACTAGCGGGGCTCTCACAGATACGCAGTATTTT
16	TRBJ2-1	TRBV29-1	TRBD2	NA	CSVPGTSGRRYNEQFF	TGCAGCGTCCCCGGGACTAGCGGGAGAAGGTACAATGAGCAGTTCTTC
12	TRBJ1-5	TRBV2	NA	NA	CASRTELRPQHF	TGTGCCAGCAGGACCGAACTTCGGCCCCAGCATTTT
18	TRBJ2-4	TRBV19	TRBD2	NA	CASSTRGLAGVQENIQYF	TGTGCCAGTAGTACCCGAGGACTAGCGGGAGTGCAGGAAAACATTCAGTACTTC
17	TRBJ1-2	TRBV19	NA	NA	CASTRYVGGRRNYGYTF	TGTGCCAGTACCCGTTACGTGGGAGGAAGGAGAAACTATGGCTACACCTTC
15	TRBJ2-3	TRBV7-2	TRBD2	NA	CASSRKLAGGNTQYF	TGTGCCAGCAGCCGTAAACTAGCGGGGGGGAATACGCAGTATTTT
15	TRBJ1-3	TRBV7-2	NA	NA	CASSRGGDSGNTIYF	TGTGCCAGCAGCCGAGGAGGCGACTCTGGAAACACCATATATTTT
16	TRBJ2-1	TRBV6-5	TRBD2	NA	CASSYGLAGGWHEQFF	TGTGCCAGCAGTTACGGACTAGCGGGAGGGTGGCATGAGCAGTTCTTC
14	TRBJ1-1	TRBV28	NA	NA	CASRQVHRATEAFF	TGTGCCAGCAGACAAGTTCACAGGGCCACTGAAGCTTTCTTT
12	TRBJ2-5	TRBV30	NA	NA	CAWSVIRETQYF	TGTGCCTGGAGTGTAATACGAGAGACCCAGTACTTC
10	TRBJ2-7	TRBV6-1	NA	NA	CASSAYEQYF	TGTGCCAGCAGTGCCTACGAGCAGTACTTC
16	TRBJ2-1	TRBV19	TRBD2	NA	CASSMSGIAGYNEQFF	TGTGCCAGTAGTATGTCGGGGATAGCGGGATACAATGAGCAGTTCTTC
14	TRBJ1-2	TRBV6-4	TRBD1	large	CASSFKGQVHGYTF	TGTGCCAGCAGTTTTAAAGGACAGGTTCACGGCTACACCTTC
12	TRBJ1-1	TRBV5-6	NA	NA	CASSRMNTEAFF	TGTGCCAGCAGCCGCATGAACACTGAAGCTTTCTTT
14	TRBJ1-4	TRBV10-3	TRBD1	NA	CAISDRGQNEKLFF	TGTGCCATCAGTGATAGGGGGCAAAATGAAAAACTGTTTTTT